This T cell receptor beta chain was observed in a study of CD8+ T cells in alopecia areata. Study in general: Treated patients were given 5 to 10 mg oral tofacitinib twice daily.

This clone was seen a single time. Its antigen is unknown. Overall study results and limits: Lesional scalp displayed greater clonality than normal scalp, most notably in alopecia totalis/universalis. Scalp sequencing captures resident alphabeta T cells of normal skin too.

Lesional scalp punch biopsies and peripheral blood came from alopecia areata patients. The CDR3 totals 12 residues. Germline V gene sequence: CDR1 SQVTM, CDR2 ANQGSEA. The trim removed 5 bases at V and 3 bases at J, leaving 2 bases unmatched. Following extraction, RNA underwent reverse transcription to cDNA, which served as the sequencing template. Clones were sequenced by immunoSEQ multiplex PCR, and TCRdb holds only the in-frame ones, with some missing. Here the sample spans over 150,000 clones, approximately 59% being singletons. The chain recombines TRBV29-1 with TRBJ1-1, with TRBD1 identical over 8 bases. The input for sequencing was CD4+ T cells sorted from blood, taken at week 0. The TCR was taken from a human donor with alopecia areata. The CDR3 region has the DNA TGCAGCGTTCAGGGGGCGGACACTGAAGCTTTCTTT. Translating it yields CSVQGADTEAFF.